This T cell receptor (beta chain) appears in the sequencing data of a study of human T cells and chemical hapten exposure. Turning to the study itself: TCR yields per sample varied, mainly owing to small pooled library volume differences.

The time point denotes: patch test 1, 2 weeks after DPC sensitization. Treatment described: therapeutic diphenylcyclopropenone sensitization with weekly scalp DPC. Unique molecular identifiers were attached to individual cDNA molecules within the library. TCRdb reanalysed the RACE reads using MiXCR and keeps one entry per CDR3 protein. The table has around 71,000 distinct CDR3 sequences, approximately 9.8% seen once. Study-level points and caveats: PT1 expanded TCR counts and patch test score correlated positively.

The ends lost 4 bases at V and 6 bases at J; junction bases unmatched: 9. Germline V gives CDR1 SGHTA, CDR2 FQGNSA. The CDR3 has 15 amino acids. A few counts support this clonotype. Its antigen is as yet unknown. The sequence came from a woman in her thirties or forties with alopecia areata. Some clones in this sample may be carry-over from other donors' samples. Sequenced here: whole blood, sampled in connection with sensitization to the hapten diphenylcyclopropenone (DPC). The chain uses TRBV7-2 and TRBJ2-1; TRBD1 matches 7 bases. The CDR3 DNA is TGTGCCAGCAGCTCCTTATTCTACAGGGGCAATGAGCAGTTCTTC. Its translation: CASSSLFYRGNEQFF.